The clone carrying this TCR beta chain was seen only a few times. These data belong to a study of cytomegalovirus exposure and HLA in healthy donors. Researchers ran the PCR with 60 Vbeta and 13 Jbeta primers. Some clones are missing from TCRdb's copy, which holds only in-frame ones; the method was immunoSEQ multiplex PCR. The table has about 140,000 clones, 76% seen once. The length of the CDR3 is 15 residues. Germline V lookup: CDR1 MNHEY, CDR2 SVGAGI. The trim removed 1 base at V and 7 bases at J, leaving 8 bases unmatched. The receptor comes from a man in his late teens or twenties in good health and CMV-seronegative. This chain joins TRBV6-5 and TRBJ2-5; 8 nucleotides agree with TRBD2. Sequencing was carried out using PBMCs. The CDR3 is CASSYFRGGRRTQYF. CDR3 DNA sequence: TGTGCCAGCAGTTACTTTCGTGGCGGGAGGAGGACCCAGTACTTC.